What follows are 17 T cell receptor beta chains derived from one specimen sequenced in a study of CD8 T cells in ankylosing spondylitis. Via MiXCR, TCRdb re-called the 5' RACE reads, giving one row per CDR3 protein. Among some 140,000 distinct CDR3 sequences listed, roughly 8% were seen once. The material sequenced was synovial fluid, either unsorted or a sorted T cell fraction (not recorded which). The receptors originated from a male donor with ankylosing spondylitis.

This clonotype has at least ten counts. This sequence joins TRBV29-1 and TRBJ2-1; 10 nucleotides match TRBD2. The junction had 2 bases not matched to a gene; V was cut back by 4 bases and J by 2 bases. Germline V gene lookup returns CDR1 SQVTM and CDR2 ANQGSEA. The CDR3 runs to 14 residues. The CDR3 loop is CSVGTSGAYNEQFF. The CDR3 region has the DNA TGCAGCGTTGGAACTAGCGGGGCCTACAATGAGCAGTTCTTC.

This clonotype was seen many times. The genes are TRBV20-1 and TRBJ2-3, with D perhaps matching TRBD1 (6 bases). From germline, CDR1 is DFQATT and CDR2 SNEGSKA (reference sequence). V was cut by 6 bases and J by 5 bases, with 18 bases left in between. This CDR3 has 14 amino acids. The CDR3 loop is CSAAPGQTVDTQYF. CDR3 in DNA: TGCAGTGCCGCCCCCGGACAGACGGTAGATACGCAGTATTTT.

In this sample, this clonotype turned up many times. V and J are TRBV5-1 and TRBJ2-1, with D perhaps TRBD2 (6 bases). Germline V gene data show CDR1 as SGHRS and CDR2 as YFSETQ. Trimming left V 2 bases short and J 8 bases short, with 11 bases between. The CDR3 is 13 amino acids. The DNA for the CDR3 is TGCGCCAGCAGCTTCGGGACTTGGTATGAGCAGTTCTTC. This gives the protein CASSFGTWYEQFF. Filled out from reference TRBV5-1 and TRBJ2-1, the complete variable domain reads KAGVTQTPRYLIKTRGQQVTLSCSPISGHRSVSWYQQTPGQGLQFLFEYFSETQRNKGNFPGRFSGRQFSNSRSEMNVSTLELGDSALYLCASSFGTWYEQFFGPGTRLTVL.

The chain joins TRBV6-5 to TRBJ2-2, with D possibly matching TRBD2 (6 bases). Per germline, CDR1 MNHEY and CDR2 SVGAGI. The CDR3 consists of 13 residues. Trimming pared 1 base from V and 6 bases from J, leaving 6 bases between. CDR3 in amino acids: CASSYWEAGELFF. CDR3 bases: TGTGCCAGCAGTTACTGGGAGGCCGGGGAGCTGTTTTTT.

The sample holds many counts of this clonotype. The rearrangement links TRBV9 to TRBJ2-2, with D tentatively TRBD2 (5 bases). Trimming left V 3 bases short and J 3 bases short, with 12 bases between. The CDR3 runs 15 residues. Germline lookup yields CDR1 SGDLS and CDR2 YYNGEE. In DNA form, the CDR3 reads TGTGCCAGCAGCGCAGGACTGCCCGACACCGGGGAGCTGTTTTTT. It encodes CASSAGLPDTGELFF.

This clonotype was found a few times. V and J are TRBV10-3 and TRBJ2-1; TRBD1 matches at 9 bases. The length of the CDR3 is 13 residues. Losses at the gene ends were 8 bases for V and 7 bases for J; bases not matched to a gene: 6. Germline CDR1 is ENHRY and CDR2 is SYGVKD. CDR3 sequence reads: CAIAGQGFNEQFF. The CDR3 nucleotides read TGTGCCATCGCCGGACAGGGGTTTAATGAGCAGTTCTTC.

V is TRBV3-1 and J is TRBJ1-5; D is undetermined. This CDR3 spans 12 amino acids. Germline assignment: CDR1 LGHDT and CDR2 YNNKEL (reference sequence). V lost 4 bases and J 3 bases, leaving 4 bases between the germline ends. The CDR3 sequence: CASSRYNQPQHF. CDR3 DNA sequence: TGTGCCAGCAGCCGGTACAATCAGCCCCAGCATTTT.

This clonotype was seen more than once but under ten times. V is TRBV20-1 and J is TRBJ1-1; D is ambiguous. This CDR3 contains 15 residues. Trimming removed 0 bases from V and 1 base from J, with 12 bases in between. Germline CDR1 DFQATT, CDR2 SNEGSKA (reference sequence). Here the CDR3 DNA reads TGCAGTGCTAGAGATCGTATGAGGGCGAACACTGAAGCTTTCTTT. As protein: CSARDRMRANTEAFF.

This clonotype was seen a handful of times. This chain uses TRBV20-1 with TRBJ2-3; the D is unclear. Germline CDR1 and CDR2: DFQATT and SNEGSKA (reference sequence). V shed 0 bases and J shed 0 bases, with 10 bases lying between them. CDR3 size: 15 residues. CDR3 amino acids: CSARDLRRSTDTQYF. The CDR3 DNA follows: TGCAGTGCTAGAGATCTCAGACGTAGCACAGATACGCAGTATTTT.

CDR3 in amino acids: CASSSTGELFF. The CDR3 DNA sequence: TGTGCCAGCAGTTCCACCGGGGAGCTGTTTTTT. The V and J genes are TRBV2 and TRBJ2-2; D unresolved. CDR1 is SNHLY and CDR2 is FYNNEI in the germline V gene. The length of the CDR3 is 11 residues. V was trimmed by 5 bases and J by 4 bases, leaving 2 bases between them.

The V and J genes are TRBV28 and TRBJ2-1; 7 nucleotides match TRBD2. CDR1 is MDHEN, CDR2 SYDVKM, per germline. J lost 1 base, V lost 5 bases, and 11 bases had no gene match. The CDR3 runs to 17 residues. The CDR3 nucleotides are TGTGCCAGCAGTCCGCCCGGGGGGATCTTATCCTACAATGAGCAGTTCTTC. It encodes CASSPPGGILSYNEQFF.

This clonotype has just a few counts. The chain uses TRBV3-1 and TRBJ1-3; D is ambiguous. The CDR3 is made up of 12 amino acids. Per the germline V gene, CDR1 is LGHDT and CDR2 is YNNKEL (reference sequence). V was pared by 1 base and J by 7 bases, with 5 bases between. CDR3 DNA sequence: TGTGCCAGCAGCCAAGTAGCCAACACCATATATTTT. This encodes CASSQVANTIYF.

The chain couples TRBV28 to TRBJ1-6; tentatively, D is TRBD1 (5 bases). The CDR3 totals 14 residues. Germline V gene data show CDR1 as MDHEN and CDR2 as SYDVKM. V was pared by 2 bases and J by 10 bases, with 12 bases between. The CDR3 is CASSLGVGTSPLHF. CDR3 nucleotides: TGTGCCAGCAGTTTAGGGGTAGGGACCTCACCCCTCCACTTT. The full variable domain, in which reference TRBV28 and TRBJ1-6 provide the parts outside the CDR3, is DVKVTQSSRYLVKRTGEKVFLECVQDMDHENMFWYRQDPGLGLRLIYFSYDVKMKEKGDIPEGYSVSREKKERFSLILESASTNQTSMYLCASSLGVGTSPLHFGNGTRLTVT.

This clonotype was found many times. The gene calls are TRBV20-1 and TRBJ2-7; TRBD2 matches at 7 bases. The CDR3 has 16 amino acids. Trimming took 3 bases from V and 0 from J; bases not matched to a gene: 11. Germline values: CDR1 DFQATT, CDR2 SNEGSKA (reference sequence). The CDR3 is CSASYTRGRISYEQYF. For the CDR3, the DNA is TGCAGTGCTAGCTATACCCGCGGGAGAATCTCCTACGAGCAGTACTTC.

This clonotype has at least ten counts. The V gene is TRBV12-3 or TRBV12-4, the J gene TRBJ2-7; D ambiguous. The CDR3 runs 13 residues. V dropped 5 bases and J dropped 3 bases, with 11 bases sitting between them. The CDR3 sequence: CASSLPHLYEQYF. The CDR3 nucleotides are TGTGCCAGCAGTCTCCCCCACCTCTACGAGCAGTACTTC.

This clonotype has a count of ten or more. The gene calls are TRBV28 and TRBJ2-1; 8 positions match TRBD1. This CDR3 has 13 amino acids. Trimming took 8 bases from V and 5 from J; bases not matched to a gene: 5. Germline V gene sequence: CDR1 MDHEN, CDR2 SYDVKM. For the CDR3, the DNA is TGTGCCAGCTGTCAGGGGGCGCACAATGAGCAGTTCTTC. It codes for CASCQGAHNEQFF.

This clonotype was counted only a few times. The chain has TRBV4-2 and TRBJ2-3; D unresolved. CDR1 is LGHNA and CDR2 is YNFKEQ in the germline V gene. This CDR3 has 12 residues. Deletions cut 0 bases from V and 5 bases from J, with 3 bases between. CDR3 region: CASSQDLDTQYF. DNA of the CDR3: TGTGCCAGCAGCCAAGATCTAGATACGCAGTATTTT.